This T cell receptor beta chain was identified in a study of CD8+ T cells in alopecia areata. Findings of the study overall: It was lesional scalp, especially alopecia totalis/universalis, that showed higher clonality than normal scalp.

The treatment here: oral pan-JAK inhibitor, 5-10 mg twice daily. This clone has just a few counts. Its matching antigen is unknown. The germline gives CDR1 LNHDA, CDR2 SQIVND (reference sequence). J gave up 1 base and V 4 bases, and 9 bases lay outside the gene matches. This CDR3 contains 17 residues. Investigators isolated RNA and reverse transcribed it into cDNA to act as the sequencing template. This table comes from immunoSEQ multiplex PCR, and its TCRdb copy is limited to in-frame clones, with some not included. The data contain over 95,000 clones, less than 70% of them singletons. The receptor's source is a human donor with alopecia areata. The sequenced sample was CD4+ T cells sorted from blood, obtained at week 24, from a patient treated with tofacitinib. This chain links TRBV19 with TRBJ1-1, with 10 positions matching TRBD1. The CDR3 loop reads CASSSPGDRGPNTEAFF. In nucleotides, the CDR3 is TGTGCCAGTAGTAGCCCTGGGGACAGGGGACCGAACACTGAAGCTTTCTTT.